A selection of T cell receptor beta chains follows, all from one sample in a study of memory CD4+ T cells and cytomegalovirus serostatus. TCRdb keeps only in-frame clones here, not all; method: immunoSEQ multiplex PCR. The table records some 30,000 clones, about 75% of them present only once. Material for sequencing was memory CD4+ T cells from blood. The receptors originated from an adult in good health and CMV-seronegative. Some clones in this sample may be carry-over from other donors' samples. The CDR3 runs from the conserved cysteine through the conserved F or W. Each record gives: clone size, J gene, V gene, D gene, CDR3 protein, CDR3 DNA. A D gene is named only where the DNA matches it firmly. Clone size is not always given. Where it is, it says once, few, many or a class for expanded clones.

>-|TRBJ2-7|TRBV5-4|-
CASSLGTAGLSEQYF
TGTGCCAGCAGCTTGGGCACTGCCGGTCTCTCCGAGCAGTACTTC
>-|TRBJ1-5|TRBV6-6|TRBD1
CASSSDRGEQPQHF
TGTGCCAGCAGTTCGGACAGGGGGGAACAGCCCCAGCATTTT
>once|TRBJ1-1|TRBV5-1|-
CASSVGGGGYSEAFF
TGCGCCAGCAGCGTGGGGGGGGGAGGGTACTCCGAAGCTTTCTTT
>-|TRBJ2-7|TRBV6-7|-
CASTSLRRSSYEQYF
TGTGCCAGCACCTCCTTGCGACGGAGCTCCTACGAGCAGTACTTC
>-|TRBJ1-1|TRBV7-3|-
CASSPVGGRATEAFF
TGTGCCAGCAGTCCGGTAGGAGGGAGGGCCACTGAAGCTTTCTTT
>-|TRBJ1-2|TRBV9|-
CASSVGPENYGYTF
TGTGCCAGCAGCGTAGGCCCCGAGAACTATGGCTACACCTTC
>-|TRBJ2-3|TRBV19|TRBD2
CASRPLAGGRTDTQYF
TGTGCCAGTAGGCCCCTAGCGGGAGGGCGCACAGATACGCAGTATTTT
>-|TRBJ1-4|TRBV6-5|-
CASSYAGKREKLFF
TGTGCCAGCAGTTACGCAGGGAAACGGGAAAAACTGTTTTTT
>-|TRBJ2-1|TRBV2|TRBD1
CASRGQVYNEQFF
TGTGCCAGCCGAGGACAGGTTTACAATGAGCAGTTCTTC
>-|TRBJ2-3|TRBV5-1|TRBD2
CASSEGTSGGTSTDTQYF
TGCGCCAGCAGCGAAGGGACTAGCGGGGGGACTAGCACAGATACGCAGTATTTT
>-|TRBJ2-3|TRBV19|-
CASSIVHRSTDTQYF
TGTGCCAGTAGTATTGTGCATCGCAGCACAGATACGCAGTATTTT
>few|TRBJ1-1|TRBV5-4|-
CASSRLTVNTEAFF
TGTGCCAGCAGCCGTTTGACGGTGAACACTGAAGCTTTCTTT
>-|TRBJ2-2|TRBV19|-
CASSIRTAGELFF
TGTGCCAGTAGTATCCGGACAGCCGGGGAGCTGTTTTTT
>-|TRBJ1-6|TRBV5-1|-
CASRGETANSPLHF
TGCGCCAGCAGGGGTGAGACAGCTAATTCACCCCTCCACTTT
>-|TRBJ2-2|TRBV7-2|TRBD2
CASGRWAGGLGGELFF
TGTGCCAGCGGCCGATGGGCGGGGGGGCTCGGCGGGGAGCTGTTTTTT
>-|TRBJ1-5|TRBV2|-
CASSTGTSVSNQPQHF
TGTGCCAGCAGTACCGGGACATCCGTTAGCAATCAGCCCCAGCATTTT
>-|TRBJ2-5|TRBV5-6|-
CASTSLQETQYF
TGTGCCAGCACCTCCCTCCAAGAGACCCAGTACTTC
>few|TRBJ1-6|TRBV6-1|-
CASSEIGLYNSPLHF
TGTGCCAGCAGTGAAATAGGGTTGTATAATTCACCCCTCCACTTT
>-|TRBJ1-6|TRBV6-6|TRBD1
CASWGQGNLHF
TGTGCCAGCTGGGGACAGGGGAACCTCCACTTT
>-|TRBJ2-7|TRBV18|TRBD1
CASSGTGSYEQYF
TGTGCCAGCTCAGGGACAGGATCTTACGAGCAGTACTTC
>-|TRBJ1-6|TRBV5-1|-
CASRWEGSSPLHF
TGCGCCAGCAGATGGGAAGGGAGTTCACCCCTCCACTTT
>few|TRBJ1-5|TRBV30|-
CAWAGDSNQPQHF
TGTGCCTGGGCAGGGGATAGCAATCAGCCCCAGCATTTT
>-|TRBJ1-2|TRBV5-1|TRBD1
CASSFSGTGFGYTF
TGCGCCAGCAGCTTCTCCGGGACAGGGTTCGGCTACACCTTC
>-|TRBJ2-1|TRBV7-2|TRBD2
CASSPRGDLYNEQFF
TGTGCCAGCAGCCCCCGGGGGGACCTCTACAATGAGCAGTTCTTC
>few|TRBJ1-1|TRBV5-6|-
CASSLGWGSVMNTEAFF
TGTGCCAGCAGCTTGGGGTGGGGGTCTGTTATGAACACTGAAGCTTTCTTT
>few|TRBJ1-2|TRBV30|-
CAWRPGTIYGYTF
TGTGCCTGGAGACCAGGGACTATCTATGGCTACACCTTC
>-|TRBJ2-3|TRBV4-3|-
CASSQGQKNTDTQYF
TGCGCCAGCAGCCAAGGTCAGAAAAACACAGATACGCAGTATTTT
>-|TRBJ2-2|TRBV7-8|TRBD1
CASSLARTGIGELFF
TGTGCCAGCAGCTTAGCCCGGACAGGGATCGGGGAGCTGTTTTTT
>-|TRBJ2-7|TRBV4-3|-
CASSQSITRDRHYEQYF
TGCGCCAGCAGCCAAAGCATCACTCGGGACCGACACTACGAGCAGTACTTC
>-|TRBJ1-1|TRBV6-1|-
CASSKTRAPEAFF
TGTGCCAGCAGTAAGACCAGGGCCCCTGAAGCTTTCTTT
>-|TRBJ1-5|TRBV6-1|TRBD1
CASGGTGGQPQHF
TGTGCCAGCGGCGGGACAGGGGGTCAGCCCCAGCATTTT
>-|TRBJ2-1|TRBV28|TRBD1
CASIKQGAYNEQFF
TGTGCCAGCATTAAACAGGGGGCTTACAATGAGCAGTTCTTC
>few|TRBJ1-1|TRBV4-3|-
CASSQQGDTEAFF
TGCGCCAGCAGCCAGCAGGGTGATACTGAAGCTTTCTTT
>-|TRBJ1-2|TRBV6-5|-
CASSPRAGADGYTF
TGTGCCAGCAGTCCCCGTGCAGGGGCGGATGGCTACACCTTC
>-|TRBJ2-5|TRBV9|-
CASSVGGGLTKETQYF
TGTGCCAGCAGCGTAGGGGGGGGGCTAACAAAGGAGACCCAGTACTTC
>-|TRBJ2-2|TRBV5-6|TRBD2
CASSQSGGATGELFF
TGTGCCAGCAGCCAAAGCGGGGGAGCTACCGGGGAGCTGTTTTTT